The source of this T cell receptor beta chain is a study of radiotherapy plus CTLA-4 blockade in lung cancer. V was trimmed by 3 bases and J by 6 bases, leaving 15 bases between them. Germline-derived CDR1 and CDR2 are SGHDT and YYEEEE. The CDR3 is made up of 15 amino acids. Only in-frame clones appear in the TCRdb table, and some are missing; sequencing was by immunoSEQ multiplex PCR. There are about 40,000 clones in the sample; 80% to 90% occur only once, and approximately 23% lies in the top ten. The origin of this receptor is a human donor with non-small cell lung cancer whose response to radiotherapy plus ipilimumab could not be evaluated. The chain joins TRBV5-6 to TRBJ2-2; D perhaps matches TRBD1 (5 bases). The sample consisted of peripheral blood, taken from a patient treated with radiotherapy plus ipilimumab. This CDR3 is CASSSGQVVSGELFF. CDR3 DNA sequence: TGTGCCAGCAGCTCCGGACAAGTAGTGTCCGGGGAGCTGTTTTTT. Filled out from reference TRBV5-6 and TRBJ2-2, the complete variable domain reads DAGVTQSPTHLIKTRGQQVTLRCSPKSGHDTVSWYQQALGQGPQFIFQYYEEEERQRGNFPDRFSGHQFPNYSSELNVNALLLGDSALYLCASSSGQVVSGELFFGEGSRLTVL.